The 18 T cell receptor beta chains reported below all come from one sample, sequenced in a study of T-cell reconstitution after alpha-beta-depleted transplantation in children. Unique molecular identifiers were built into the TCRbeta library. TCRdb processed the PCR reads anew with MiXCR; each CDR3 protein has one entry. The repertoire has 700,000 to 950,000 distinct CDR3 sequences, around 17% of them found once; the top ten carry around 5.3%. The sample in question was PBMCs, mostly from graft donor cells, obtained 360 days after TCRalphabeta/CD19-depleted stem cell transplant. These TCRs come from a male patient younger than 18 who had a stem cell transplant for acute lymphoblastic leukemia, so the T cells may come from the graft donor.

The genes are TRBV15 and TRBJ2-3; 8 bases are a match to TRBD2. The V gene end was trimmed by 0 bases and the J gene end by 5 bases; junction bases not matched to a gene: 7. This CDR3 contains 16 residues. The germline gives CDR1 LNHNV, CDR2 YYDKDF (reference sequence). CDR3: CATSRDRGLAGDTQYF. The CDR3 nucleotides read TGTGCCACCAGCAGAGATAGAGGGCTAGCGGGAGATACGCAGTATTTT.

This chain connects TRBV6-1 to TRBJ2-5; 10 bases are shared with TRBD2. V was clipped by 6 bases and J by 4 bases; unmatched bases: 14. Germline loops: CDR1 MNHNS, CDR2 SASEGT. The CDR3 has 17 amino acids. CDR3 in amino acids: CASRRMGSSGSLETQYF. CDR3 coding DNA: TGTGCCAGCAGACGAATGGGCTCTAGCGGGAGTCTAGAGACCCAGTACTTC.

With respect to this clonotype: This may be a read error, as it is one base from a much larger clone. The chain recombines TRBV13 with TRBJ2-6; tentative D call: TRBD1 (5 bases). Germline CDR1 is PRHDT and CDR2 is FYEKMQ (reference sequence). The CDR3 covers 16 residues. The CDR3, as DNA: TGTGCCAGCAGCTTAGATTCGCACTCTGGGGCCAACATCCTGACTTTC. It specifies CASSLDSHSGANILTF.

This clonotype was counted ten times or more. DNA of the CDR3: TGTGCCATCAGTGAAGACACCGGGGAGCTGTTTTTT. Its protein product is CAISEDTGELFF. The chain has TRBV10-3 and TRBJ2-2; no clear D. The V and J ends lost 3 bases and 3 bases respectively, with 2 bases between them. The CDR3 totals 12 residues. The germline gives CDR1 ENHRY, CDR2 SYGVKD.

The sample holds a few counts of this clonotype. The V call is TRBV11-2, the J call TRBJ1-2, with TRBD1 matching 9 bases. Germline assignment: CDR1 SGHAT and CDR2 FQNNGV. J was trimmed by 5 bases and V by 4 bases; bases with no gene match: 8. The CDR3 covers 15 residues. The CDR3 bases are TGTGCCAGCAGCTCGGATAGACAGGGGGTTTATGGCTACACCTTC. It encodes CASSSDRQGVYGYTF.

The chain uses TRBV27 and TRBJ1-1; no clear D gene. Germline lookup yields CDR1 MNHEY and CDR2 SMNVEV (reference sequence). CDR3 length: 14 residues. V lost 0 bases and J lost 1, with 6 bases in between. The CDR3 DNA reads as TGTGCCAGCAGTTTATCGCCGTGGAACACTGAAGCTTTCTTT. It codes for CASSLSPWNTEAFF.

This clonotype was seen a few times. This chain links TRBV29-1 with TRBJ2-7, with a possible D match to TRBD1 (5 bases). CDR1 and CDR2 (germline): SQVTM, ANQGSEA. Trimming removed 0 bases from V and 7 bases from J, with 10 bases in between. The length of the CDR3 is 12 residues. In DNA form, the CDR3 reads TGCAGCGTTGAAGAAGGGCAGGGTGAGCAGTACTTC. This sequence encodes CSVEEGQGEQYF.

This clonotype was seen many times. V is TRBV25-1 and J is TRBJ2-1; 11 bases match TRBD2. V dropped 4 bases and J dropped 7; count of bases not matched to a gene: 9. The CDR3 runs to 16 residues. Per germline, CDR1 MGHDK and CDR2 SYGVNS. The CDR3 spells CASSGLAGGPMNEQFF. DNA for the CDR3: TGTGCCAGCAGTGGCTTAGCGGGAGGGCCCATGAATGAGCAGTTCTTC.

This chain uses TRBV27 with TRBJ2-7; 8 positions match TRBD2. The CDR3 contains 14 residues. The trim removed 3 bases at V and 6 bases at J, leaving 7 bases unmatched. Germline V CDR1 and CDR2: MNHEY, SMNVEV (reference sequence). The CDR3: CASSFHGRALEQYF. CDR3 bases: TGTGCCAGCAGTTTTCACGGGAGGGCTCTCGAGCAGTACTTC.

This clonotype was seen at least ten times. The rearrangement links TRBV20-1 to TRBJ2-1, with D possibly TRBD2 on 5 matching bases. Trimming left V 5 bases short and J 1 base short, with 15 bases between. Germline V lookup: CDR1 DFQATT, CDR2 SNEGSKA (reference sequence). The CDR3 runs 15 residues. The CDR3 is CSAGRAPSSYNEQFF. For the CDR3, the DNA is TGCAGTGCTGGGAGAGCCCCCTCGTCCTACAATGAGCAGTTCTTC.

There are a few counts of this clonotype. The chain is built from TRBV6-1 and TRBJ2-3; D may be TRBD1 (5 bases). The CDR3 length is 13 residues. V lost 9 bases, J lost 6 bases, and 16 bases lay in between. The germline V gene encodes CDR1 MNHNS and CDR2 SASEGT. The CDR3 reads CASWGRGGDTQYF. For the CDR3, the DNA is TGTGCCAGTTGGGGCCGTGGTGGGGATACGCAGTATTTT.

This clonotype was counted a few times. This chain links TRBV5-1 with TRBJ2-1; 11 nucleotides align to TRBD2. The CDR3 totals 15 residues. Trimming cost V 5 bases and J 8 bases; bases outside gene matches: 9. Germline CDR1 and CDR2: SGHRS and YFSETQ. Here the CDR3 reads CASSVAGGPGDEQFF. CDR3 DNA: TGCGCCAGCAGTGTAGCGGGAGGGCCGGGTGATGAGCAGTTCTTC.

This clonotype was detected a few times. This rearrangement joins TRBV5-1 to TRBJ2-4; D may be TRBD2 (6 bases). CDR1 and CDR2 from the germline V gene are SGHRS and YFSETQ. V gave up 0 bases and J gave up 5 bases, with 12 bases separating them. CDR3 size: 15 residues. The DNA of the CDR3 is TGCGCCAGCAGCTTGGTTCCTGGAGGGGAAAACATTCAGTACTTC. Its protein is CASSLVPGGENIQYF.

This chain uses TRBV4-1 with TRBJ1-2; D call uncertain. V shed 1 base and J shed 0 bases, with 12 bases lying between them. The CDR3 consists of 16 residues. Germline assignment: CDR1 MGHRA and CDR2 YSYEKL. The CDR3 loop is CASSQGSYIANYGYTF. In DNA, the CDR3 is TGCGCCAGCAGCCAAGGGTCGTATATCGCTAACTATGGCTACACCTTC.

Only a few counts were recorded for this clonotype. The rearrangement links TRBV20-1 to TRBJ1-4; 11 bases map to TRBD1. V trimming: 3 bases; J trimming: 8 bases; junction bases outside the gene matches: 11. Germline-derived CDR1 and CDR2 are DFQATT and SNEGSKA (reference sequence). CDR3 length: 16 residues. CDR3 in DNA: TGCAGTGCTAGTACCGCCGGGACAGGGGGGTACGAAAAACTGTTTTTT. Protein product: CSASTAGTGGYEKLFF.

This chain links TRBV7-6 with TRBJ1-1, with a tentative D call TRBD1 (6 bases). The V end was cut by 3 bases, the J end by 5 bases, with 16 bases between. The CDR3 runs 15 residues. The germline V gene encodes CDR1 SGHVS and CDR2 FNYEAQ. In DNA, the CDR3 is TGTGCCAGCAGCTTCACTAGGGGGAGGGAGACTGAAGCTTTCTTT. Its translation is CASSFTRGRETEAFF.

This clonotype was recorded a few times. V and J are TRBV29-1 and TRBJ2-5, with 9 nucleotides matching TRBD1. The CDR3 is 13 amino acids. Germline V gene data show CDR1 as SQVTM and CDR2 as ANQGSEA. The V gene end was trimmed by 7 bases and the J gene end by 4 bases; junction bases not matched to a gene: 7. The DNA of the CDR3 is TGCAGCGGTACACAGGGGGCTTCAGAGACCCAGTACTTC. This codes for CSGTQGASETQYF.

The CDR3 DNA follows: TGCAGCCAGACCAGAGAGCGGGAGGGCCGAGAGACCCAGTACTTC. Its protein product is CSQTREREGRETQYF. The gene calls are TRBV29-1 and TRBJ2-5; TRBD2 matches 10 bases. Germline V gene data show CDR1 as SQVTM and CDR2 as ANQGSEA. J gave up 4 bases and V 8 bases, and 13 bases lay outside the gene matches. The CDR3 sequence is 15 residues long. Supplemented by reference TRBV29-1 and TRBJ2-5, the full variable domain reads SAVISQKPSRDICQRGTSLTIQCQVDSQVTMMFWYRQQPGQSLTLIATANQGSEATYESGFVIDKFPISRPNLTFSTLTVSNMSPEDSSIYLCSQTREREGRETQYFGPGTRLLVL.